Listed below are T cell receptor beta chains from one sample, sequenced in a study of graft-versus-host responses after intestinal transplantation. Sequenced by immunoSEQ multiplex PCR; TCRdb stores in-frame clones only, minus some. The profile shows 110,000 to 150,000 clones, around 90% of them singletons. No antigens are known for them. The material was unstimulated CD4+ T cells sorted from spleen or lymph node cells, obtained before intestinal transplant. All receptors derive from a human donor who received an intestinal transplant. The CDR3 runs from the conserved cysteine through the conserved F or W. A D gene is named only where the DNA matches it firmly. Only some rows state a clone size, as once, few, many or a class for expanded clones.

CDR3 DNA: TGTGCCAGCAGCACGAGGGTGAACACTGAAGCTTTCTTT
CDR3 protein: CASSTRVNTEAFF
clone size: once
J gene: TRBJ1-1
D gene: NA
CDR3 length: 13
V gene: TRBV5-6

CDR3 DNA: TGTGCCAGCAGCGTAGCGGGAGGGCGGAGGAATGAGCAGTTCTTC
CDR3 protein: CASSVAGGRRNEQFF
clone size: once
J gene: TRBJ2-1
D gene: TRBD2
CDR3 length: 15
V gene: TRBV6-5

CDR3 DNA: TGTGCCATCAGTGGGGCCGCCACCTCCTACGAGCAGTACTTC
CDR3 protein: CAISGAATSYEQYF
clone size: NA
J gene: TRBJ2-7
D gene: NA
CDR3 length: 14
V gene: TRBV10-3

CDR3 DNA: TGTGCCAGCAGTTACTCGAGGGCTGAAGCTTTCTTT
CDR3 protein: CASSYSRAEAFF
clone size: NA
J gene: TRBJ1-1
D gene: NA
CDR3 length: 12
V gene: TRBV6-6

CDR3 DNA: TGTGCCAGCAGTTTTTCAGTGTCGGCGGGAGGACGGTATGAGCAGTTCTTC
CDR3 protein: CASSFSVSAGGRYEQFF
clone size: NA
J gene: TRBJ2-1
D gene: TRBD2
CDR3 length: 17
V gene: TRBV28

CDR3 DNA: TGTGCCAGTAGTATCACGACTAGTCGTTTCAATGAGCAGTTCTTC
CDR3 protein: CASSITTSRFNEQFF
clone size: few
J gene: TRBJ2-1
D gene: NA
CDR3 length: 15
V gene: TRBV19

CDR3 DNA: TGCGCCAGCAAACACAAGGAGATGAACACTGAAGCTTTCTTT
CDR3 protein: CASKHKEMNTEAFF
clone size: NA
J gene: TRBJ1-1
D gene: NA
CDR3 length: 14
V gene: TRBV23-1

CDR3 DNA: TGTGCCAGCAGCACCCTACGCGGGGCGGGCACAGATACGCAGTATTTT
CDR3 protein: CASSTLRGAGTDTQYF
clone size: NA
J gene: TRBJ2-3
D gene: NA
CDR3 length: 16
V gene: TRBV5-6

CDR3 DNA: TGTGCCTGGAGCGCGGGTGGTATCCGGAATCAGCCCCAGCATTTT
CDR3 protein: CAWSAGGIRNQPQHF
clone size: NA
J gene: TRBJ1-5
D gene: NA
CDR3 length: 15
V gene: TRBV30

CDR3 DNA: TGTGCCAGCAGTTTGCAGCGGGAGAAGACCTACAATGAGCAGTTCTTC
CDR3 protein: CASSLQREKTYNEQFF
clone size: once
J gene: TRBJ2-1
D gene: TRBD2
CDR3 length: 16
V gene: TRBV6-8

CDR3 DNA: TGTGCCAGCAGCTTAGGGGCGGGCAGGAGTTCACCCCTCCACTTT
CDR3 protein: CASSLGAGRSSPLHF
clone size: NA
J gene: TRBJ1-6
D gene: NA
CDR3 length: 15
V gene: TRBV11-2

CDR3 DNA: TGTGCCAGCAGCTTAGGCGGGAGTATAAATGAGCAGTTCTTC
CDR3 protein: CASSLGGSINEQFF
clone size: few
J gene: TRBJ2-1
D gene: TRBD2
CDR3 length: 14
V gene: TRBV11-1

CDR3 DNA: TGTGCCAGCTTGGGGGGGACCCCCGGGGGGCTCAATGAGCAGTTCTTC
CDR3 protein: CASLGGTPGGLNEQFF
clone size: NA
J gene: TRBJ2-1
D gene: NA
CDR3 length: 16
V gene: TRBV5-8

CDR3 DNA: TGTGCCAGCAGCTCGACCGGGACTCTGAACACTGAAGCTTTCTTT
CDR3 protein: CASSSTGTLNTEAFF
clone size: NA
J gene: TRBJ1-1
D gene: NA
CDR3 length: 15
V gene: TRBV11-3

CDR3 DNA: TGTGCCAGCAGCGTTCAGGGGGCCTCCTACGAGCAGTACTTC
CDR3 protein: CASSVQGASYEQYF
clone size: NA
J gene: TRBJ2-7
D gene: TRBD1
CDR3 length: 14
V gene: TRBV9

CDR3 DNA: TGTGCCAGCAGCCCTGGGACGGGACTAGCGGGCTACGAGCAGTACTTC
CDR3 protein: CASSPGTGLAGYEQYF
clone size: NA
J gene: TRBJ2-7
D gene: TRBD2
CDR3 length: 16
V gene: TRBV27

CDR3 DNA: TGTGCCTGGAGTGTACTGATGGCCTCAGGTGGAGCTTTCTTT
CDR3 protein: CAWSVLMASGGAFF
clone size: NA
J gene: TRBJ1-1
D gene: NA
CDR3 length: 14
V gene: TRBV30

CDR3 DNA: TGTGCCAGCAGTTACTCGATTCCCCCAACTAGCGATGAGCAGTTCTTC
CDR3 protein: CASSYSIPPTSDEQFF
clone size: NA
J gene: TRBJ2-1
D gene: TRBD2
CDR3 length: 16
V gene: TRBV6-5

CDR3 DNA: TGTGCCAGCCGAGATAGAGGAACAGGAAACACCATATATTTT
CDR3 protein: CASRDRGTGNTIYF
clone size: NA
J gene: TRBJ1-3
D gene: NA
CDR3 length: 14
V gene: TRBV5-4

CDR3 DNA: TGCGCCAGCAGCTTGGGGGCGGCCGGCACCTCTGGAAACACCATATATTTT
CDR3 protein: CASSLGAAGTSGNTIYF
clone size: NA
J gene: TRBJ1-3
D gene: NA
CDR3 length: 17
V gene: TRBV5-1

CDR3 DNA: TGCGCCAGCAGCTCACTAGCGGGATATTACAATGAGCAGTTCTTC
CDR3 protein: CASSSLAGYYNEQFF
clone size: NA
J gene: TRBJ2-1
D gene: TRBD2
CDR3 length: 15
V gene: TRBV5-1

CDR3 DNA: TGTGCCATCAGTGAGGATAGCGGCACAGATACGCAGTATTTT
CDR3 protein: CAISEDSGTDTQYF
clone size: NA
J gene: TRBJ2-3
D gene: NA
CDR3 length: 14
V gene: TRBV10-3

CDR3 DNA: TGTGCCAGCAGCGTAATCGAAGCGGGGATGTCTGGGGCCAACGTCCTGACTTTC
CDR3 protein: CASSVIEAGMSGANVLTF
clone size: once
J gene: TRBJ2-6
D gene: TRBD2
CDR3 length: 18
V gene: TRBV9

CDR3 DNA: TGTGCCTGGAGTAGGGAAGTAGCGGCCCTGGGGGAGCTGTTTTTT
CDR3 protein: CAWSREVAALGELFF
clone size: once
J gene: TRBJ2-2
D gene: NA
CDR3 length: 15
V gene: TRBV30

CDR3 DNA: TGTGCCAGCACCGGGACATTCCAAGAGACCCAGTACTTC
CDR3 protein: CASTGTFQETQYF
clone size: NA
J gene: TRBJ2-5
D gene: NA
CDR3 length: 13
V gene: TRBV5-5

CDR3 DNA: TGTGCCAGCAGCTTATCGCGGGAGCGCGGCAATGAGCAGTTCTTC
CDR3 protein: CASSLSRERGNEQFF
clone size: once
J gene: TRBJ2-1
D gene: TRBD2
CDR3 length: 15
V gene: TRBV7-9

CDR3 DNA: TGTGCCAGCAGCGTAGGTGAAGGGTATGAGCAGTTCTTC
CDR3 protein: CASSVGEGYEQFF
clone size: NA
J gene: TRBJ2-1
D gene: NA
CDR3 length: 13
V gene: TRBV9

CDR3 DNA: TGCAGCGTTGTGGGACAGGGGGCGCCGGCAGAGCAGTTCTTC
CDR3 protein: CSVVGQGAPAEQFF
clone size: NA
J gene: TRBJ2-1
D gene: TRBD1
CDR3 length: 14
V gene: TRBV29-1

CDR3 DNA: TGTGCCAGTAGTATCGGAGGGACCTTCTACGAGCAGTACTTC
CDR3 protein: CASSIGGTFYEQYF
clone size: NA
J gene: TRBJ2-7
D gene: NA
CDR3 length: 14
V gene: TRBV19

CDR3 DNA: TGTGCCAGTAGTGTGATTGGGACAGAATACAATGAGCAGTTCTTC
CDR3 protein: CASSVIGTEYNEQFF
clone size: NA
J gene: TRBJ2-1
D gene: TRBD1
CDR3 length: 15
V gene: TRBV19

CDR3 DNA: TGTGCCACCAGCAGGGGGGGAGCCAGGGGGTCCTCCTATAATTCACCCCTCCACTTT
CDR3 protein: CATSRGGARGSSYNSPLHF
clone size: NA
J gene: TRBJ1-6
D gene: TRBD1
CDR3 length: 19
V gene: TRBV15

CDR3 DNA: TGTGCCAGCAGTGGGAGGGCCCTGAACACTGAAGCTTTCTTT
CDR3 protein: CASSGRALNTEAFF
clone size: NA
J gene: TRBJ1-1
D gene: NA
CDR3 length: 14
V gene: TRBV6-1

CDR3 DNA: TGTGCCAGCAGCTACACTAGAGATACGCAGTATTTT
CDR3 protein: CASSYTRDTQYF
clone size: NA
J gene: TRBJ2-3
D gene: NA
CDR3 length: 12
V gene: TRBV12-1

CDR3 DNA: TGTGCCAGAAGCTTTCACGGGGCCCCGTGTAGCACAGATACGCAGTATTTT
CDR3 protein: CARSFHGAPCSTDTQYF
clone size: NA
J gene: TRBJ2-3
D gene: NA
CDR3 length: 17
V gene: TRBV5-3

CDR3 DNA: TGTGCCAGCAGCAGGGACTTCTACGAGCAGTACTTC
CDR3 protein: CASSRDFYEQYF
clone size: NA
J gene: TRBJ2-7
D gene: NA
CDR3 length: 12
V gene: TRBV7-9

CDR3 DNA: TGTGCCAGCTCCCTGAAGGAAGTGGGGGCCTACAATGAGCAGTTCTTC
CDR3 protein: CASSLKEVGAYNEQFF
clone size: NA
J gene: TRBJ2-1
D gene: NA
CDR3 length: 16
V gene: TRBV18

CDR3 DNA: TGTGCCAGCAGTCCGACAGGGGGCACCGGGGAGCTGTTTTTT
CDR3 protein: CASSPTGGTGELFF
clone size: NA
J gene: TRBJ2-2
D gene: TRBD1
CDR3 length: 14
V gene: TRBV27

CDR3 DNA: TGTGCCAGCAGTTTATTCTGGACAGGCCCGTCAGAAAATGAAAAACTGTTTTTT
CDR3 protein: CASSLFWTGPSENEKLFF
clone size: NA
J gene: TRBJ1-4
D gene: TRBD1
CDR3 length: 18
V gene: TRBV28

CDR3 DNA: TGCGCCAGCAGCCAAGGCCCCGGGGCGGTTGAGCCCCAGCATTTT
CDR3 protein: CASSQGPGAVEPQHF
clone size: NA
J gene: TRBJ1-5
D gene: NA
CDR3 length: 15
V gene: TRBV4-3

CDR3 DNA: TGTGCCAGCAGCTTAGCGGGAGCTGGCTACACCTTC
CDR3 protein: CASSLAGAGYTF
clone size: NA
J gene: TRBJ1-2
D gene: NA
CDR3 length: 12
V gene: TRBV7-2

CDR3 DNA: TGTGCCAGCTCACCACAGGGACACACTGAAGCTTTCTTT
CDR3 protein: CASSPQGHTEAFF
clone size: few
J gene: TRBJ1-1
D gene: NA
CDR3 length: 13
V gene: TRBV18

CDR3 DNA: TGTGCCAGCAGCTTATTAGGGACAGGGGGCGGTCAGCCCCAGCATTTT
CDR3 protein: CASSLLGTGGGQPQHF
clone size: NA
J gene: TRBJ1-5
D gene: TRBD1
CDR3 length: 16
V gene: TRBV7-2

CDR3 DNA: TGCGCCAGCAGCCTAGGGACAGGGCGCTCCTACGAGCAGTACTTC
CDR3 protein: CASSLGTGRSYEQYF
clone size: NA
J gene: TRBJ2-7
D gene: TRBD1
CDR3 length: 15
V gene: TRBV4-1

CDR3 DNA: TGTGCCAGCAGTTTAGGATTACAAGGCGTCTACACCTTC
CDR3 protein: CASSLGLQGVYTF
clone size: NA
J gene: TRBJ1-2
D gene: NA
CDR3 length: 13
V gene: TRBV28

CDR3 DNA: TGTGCCACCAGCAGAGACTATAGCAATCAGCCCCAGCATTTT
CDR3 protein: CATSRDYSNQPQHF
clone size: once
J gene: TRBJ1-5
D gene: NA
CDR3 length: 14
V gene: TRBV15

CDR3 DNA: TGTGCCAGCAGTGGACGGACAGGGGTTACCTACGAGCAGTACTTC
CDR3 protein: CASSGRTGVTYEQYF
clone size: NA
J gene: TRBJ2-7
D gene: TRBD1
CDR3 length: 15
V gene: TRBV6-6

CDR3 DNA: TGTGCCAGCAGTGAAGGGACCTTCGCTGGAAACACCATATATTTT
CDR3 protein: CASSEGTFAGNTIYF
clone size: few
J gene: TRBJ1-3
D gene: NA
CDR3 length: 15
V gene: TRBV6-1

CDR3 DNA: TGTGCCAGCAGCCAAGTAGCGGGAGCGGTCACCGGGGAGCTGTTTTTT
CDR3 protein: CASSQVAGAVTGELFF
clone size: NA
J gene: TRBJ2-2
D gene: TRBD2
CDR3 length: 16
V gene: TRBV14

CDR3 DNA: TGTGCCAGCTCACCATTATCAGGGGCCGGGACTAGCGGATCCTACGAGCAGTACTTC
CDR3 protein: CASSPLSGAGTSGSYEQYF
clone size: NA
J gene: TRBJ2-7
D gene: TRBD2
CDR3 length: 19
V gene: TRBV18

CDR3 DNA: TGTGCCAGTAGTATCTCGGGACAGAAGTCCTACGAGCAGTACTTC
CDR3 protein: CASSISGQKSYEQYF
clone size: NA
J gene: TRBJ2-7
D gene: TRBD1
CDR3 length: 15
V gene: TRBV19

CDR3 DNA: TGCAGCGTTGCAGGGGGTTACGAGCAGTACTTC
CDR3 protein: CSVAGGYEQYF
clone size: NA
J gene: TRBJ2-7
D gene: TRBD1
CDR3 length: 11
V gene: TRBV29-1

CDR3 DNA: TGTGCCAGCAGCGCTAGCGGTAAAAACATTCAGTACTTC
CDR3 protein: CASSASGKNIQYF
clone size: once
J gene: TRBJ2-4
D gene: TRBD2
CDR3 length: 13
V gene: TRBV11-2

CDR3 DNA: TGTGCCAGCAGTCTACAGGTACCGACGGACGAGCAGTACTTC
CDR3 protein: CASSLQVPTDEQYF
clone size: NA
J gene: TRBJ2-7
D gene: NA
CDR3 length: 14
V gene: TRBV5-4

CDR3 DNA: TGCGCCAGCAGCTTGCTGGCTGTGTCCGCAACTAATGAAAAACTGTTTTTT
CDR3 protein: CASSLLAVSATNEKLFF
clone size: NA
J gene: TRBJ1-4
D gene: NA
CDR3 length: 17
V gene: TRBV5-1

CDR3 DNA: TGCGCCAGCAGCTTGGGGGGCAACAGGAACACTGAAGCTTTCTTT
CDR3 protein: CASSLGGNRNTEAFF
clone size: NA
J gene: TRBJ1-1
D gene: NA
CDR3 length: 15
V gene: TRBV5-1